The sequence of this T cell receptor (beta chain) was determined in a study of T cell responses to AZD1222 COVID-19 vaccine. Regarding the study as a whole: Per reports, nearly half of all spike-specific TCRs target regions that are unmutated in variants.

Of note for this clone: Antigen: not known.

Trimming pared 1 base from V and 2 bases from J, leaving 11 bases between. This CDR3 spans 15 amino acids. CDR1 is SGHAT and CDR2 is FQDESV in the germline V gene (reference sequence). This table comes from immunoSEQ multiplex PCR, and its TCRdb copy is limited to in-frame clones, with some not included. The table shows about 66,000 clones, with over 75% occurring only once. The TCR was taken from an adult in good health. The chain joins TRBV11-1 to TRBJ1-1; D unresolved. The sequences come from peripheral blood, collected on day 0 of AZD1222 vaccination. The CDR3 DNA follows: TGTGCCAGCAGCTTAGTCGGACGGCCTAACACTGAAGCTTTCTTT. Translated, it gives CASSLVGRPNTEAFF.